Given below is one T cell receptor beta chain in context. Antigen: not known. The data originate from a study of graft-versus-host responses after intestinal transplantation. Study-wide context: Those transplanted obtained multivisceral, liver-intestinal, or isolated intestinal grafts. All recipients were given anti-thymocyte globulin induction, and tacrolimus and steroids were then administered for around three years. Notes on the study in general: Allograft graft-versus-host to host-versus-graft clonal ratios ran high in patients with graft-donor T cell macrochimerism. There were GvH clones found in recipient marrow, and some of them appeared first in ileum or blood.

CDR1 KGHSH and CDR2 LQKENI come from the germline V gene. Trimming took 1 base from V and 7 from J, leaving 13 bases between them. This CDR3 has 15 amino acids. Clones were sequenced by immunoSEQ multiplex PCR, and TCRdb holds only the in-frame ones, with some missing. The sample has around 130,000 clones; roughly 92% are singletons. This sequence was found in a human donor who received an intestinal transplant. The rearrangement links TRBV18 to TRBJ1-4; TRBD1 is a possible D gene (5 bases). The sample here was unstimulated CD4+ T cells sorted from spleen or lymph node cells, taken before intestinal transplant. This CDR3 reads CASSPLGEVGEKLFF. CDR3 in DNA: TGTGCCAGCTCACCACTGGGGGAGGTTGGTGAAAAACTGTTTTTT.